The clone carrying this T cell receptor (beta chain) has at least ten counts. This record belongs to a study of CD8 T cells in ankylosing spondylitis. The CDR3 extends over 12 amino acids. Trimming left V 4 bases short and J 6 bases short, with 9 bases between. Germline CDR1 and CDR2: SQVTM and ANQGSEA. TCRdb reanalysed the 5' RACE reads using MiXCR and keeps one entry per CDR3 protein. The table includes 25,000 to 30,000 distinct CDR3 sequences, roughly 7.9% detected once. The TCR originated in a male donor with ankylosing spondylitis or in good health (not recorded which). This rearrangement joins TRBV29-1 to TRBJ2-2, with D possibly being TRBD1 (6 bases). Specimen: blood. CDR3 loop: CSVGAGAGELFF. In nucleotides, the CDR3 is TGCAGCGTTGGGGCAGGGGCCGGGGAGCTGTTTTTT.